In its sample, the clone carrying this T cell receptor beta chain was seen a few times. The target antigen is unknown. Via MiXCR, TCRdb re-called the 5' RACE reads, giving one row per CDR3 protein. The sample consists of more than 1.5 million distinct CDR3 sequences, about 30% of them appearing once. Per germline, CDR1 DFQATT and CDR2 SNEGSKA (reference sequence). The CDR3 covers 12 residues. Trimming left V 5 bases short and J 4 bases short, with 12 bases between. The sample is drawn from a study of identical twins. Study conclusions and caveats: Conclusions were based on cross-sectional statistical analysis, without following the same donors.

What was sequenced was cord blood. The receptor was isolated from a newborn girl in good health. The chain couples TRBV20-1 to TRBJ2-7; D call uncertain. The CDR3 sequence: CSAETHDYEQYF. CDR3 coding DNA: TGCAGTGCTGAAACGCATGATTACGAGCAGTACTTC.